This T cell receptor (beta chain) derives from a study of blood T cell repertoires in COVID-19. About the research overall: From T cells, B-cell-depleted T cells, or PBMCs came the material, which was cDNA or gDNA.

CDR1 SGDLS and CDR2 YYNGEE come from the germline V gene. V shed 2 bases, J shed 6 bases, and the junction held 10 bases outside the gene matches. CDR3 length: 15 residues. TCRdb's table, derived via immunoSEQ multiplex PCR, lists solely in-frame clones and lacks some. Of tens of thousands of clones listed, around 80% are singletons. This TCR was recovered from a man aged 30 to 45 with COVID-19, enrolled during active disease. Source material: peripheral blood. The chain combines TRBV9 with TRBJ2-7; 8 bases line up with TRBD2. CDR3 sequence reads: CASSVEGLGGSEQYF. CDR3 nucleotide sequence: TGTGCCAGCAGCGTGGAGGGACTAGGCGGTTCCGAGCAGTACTTC.